The 9 T cell receptor beta chains in this list originate from one sample, sequenced in a study of technical replicates of blood from a few donors. Sequenced by immunoSEQ multiplex PCR; TCRdb stores in-frame clones only, minus some. The sample carries about 75,000 clones, 97% recorded once. The sequencing input was T cells isolated from PBMCs. These receptors were obtained from a human donor in good health.

V and J are TRBV9 and TRBJ2-2; D remains ambiguous. The CDR3 covers 12 residues. V was trimmed by 4 bases and J by 6 bases, leaving 7 bases between them. Germline CDR1 is SGDLS and CDR2 is YYNGEE. As DNA, the CDR3 is TGTGCCAGCAGCTTAAGCCCCGGGGAGCTGTTTTTT. Amino acids: CASSLSPGELFF.

The chain is built from TRBV13 and TRBJ2-5, with unresolved D. CDR1 is PRHDT and CDR2 is FYEKMQ in the germline V gene (reference sequence). This CDR3 spans 14 amino acids. Trimming stripped 0 bases from V and 3 bases from J, with 8 bases between. The CDR3 loop reads CASSLGREEETQYF. The DNA of the CDR3 is TGTGCCAGCAGCTTAGGCCGCGAGGAAGAGACCCAGTACTTC.

The chain employs TRBV6-6 and TRBJ1-4; 8 bases are shared with TRBD1. J gave up 6 bases and V 0 bases, and 3 bases lay outside the gene matches. The CDR3 extends over 15 amino acids. The germline V gene encodes CDR1 MNHNY and CDR2 SVGAGI (reference sequence). The chain's CDR3 is CASSYSGTGDEKLFF. CDR3 in DNA: TGTGCCAGCAGTTACTCGGGGACAGGCGATGAAAAACTGTTTTTT.

Only one count was recorded for this clone. The chain employs TRBV30 and TRBJ2-7; possible D gene TRBD2, 6 bases. The CDR3 sequence is 12 residues long. The V and J ends lost 5 bases and 5 bases respectively, with 13 bases between them. Germline V gene data show CDR1 as GTSNPN and CDR2 as SVGIG (reference sequence). The CDR3 sequence is CAWAWGDDEQYF. CDR3 bases: TGTGCCTGGGCGTGGGGGGACGACGAGCAGTACTTC.

This clone has just one count. J is TRBJ2-3 and V is TRBV6-1; D is unclear. V shed 6 bases and J shed 6 bases, with 10 bases lying between them. The CDR3 spans 12 residues. Per the germline V gene, CDR1 is MNHNS and CDR2 is SASEGT. CDR3 sequence (DNA): TGTGCCAGCAGCCTATCTCGGGATACGCAGTATTTT. Its protein is CASSLSRDTQYF.

V and J are TRBV30 and TRBJ2-7; tentatively, D is TRBD1 (6 bases). Germline V gene data show CDR1 as GTSNPN and CDR2 as SVGIG (reference sequence). The length of the CDR3 is 10 residues. The CDR3 DNA reads as TGTGCTCTCAGGGGCCACGAGCAGTACTTC. As protein: CALRGHEQYF.

The chain carries TRBV28 and TRBJ2-2, with no clear D. The V end was cut by 3 bases, the J end by 6 bases, with 8 bases between. Germline CDR1 MDHEN, CDR2 SYDVKM. CDR3 length equals 13 residues. Written as DNA, the CDR3 is TGTGCCAGCAGTTTTTCTTTTGCCGGGGAGCTGTTTTTT. Translated: CASSFSFAGELFF.

J is TRBJ1-1 and V is TRBV5-1; maybe TRBD1 (6 bases). Trimming left V 4 bases short and J 8 bases short, with 12 bases between. This CDR3 is built from 12 residues. Germline lookup yields CDR1 SGHRS and CDR2 YFSETQ. The CDR3 DNA reads as TGCGCCAGCAGCGGACAGAAGGAAGAAGCTTTCTTT. This codes for CASSGQKEEAFF.

The genes are TRBV27 and TRBJ2-1; TRBD2 matches at 8 bases. Germline trimming cut 4 bases from V and 3 bases from J; bases unmatched to any gene: 8. CDR3 size: 16 residues. CDR1 is MNHEY and CDR2 is SMNVEV in the germline V gene (reference sequence). Written as DNA, the CDR3 is TGTGCCAGCAGTTCCTCAGCGGGAGAGTACTACAATGAGCAGTTCTTC. As protein: CASSSSAGEYYNEQFF.